What follows is one T cell receptor (beta chain) and its context. The assay was immunoSEQ multiplex PCR, and TCRdb's table has in-frame clones only and misses some. This sample has more than 500,000 clones; roughly 95% occur once, and the top ten carry approximately 0.12%. These data originate in a study of shared clonotypes between healthy human individuals. Naive CD8 cells comprised CD45RO-negative, CCR7-positively selected cells, excluding terminally differentiated effector memory CD45RA+ cells. Trimming took 0 bases from V and 12 from J; bases not matched to a gene: 2. This CDR3 is 13 amino acids long. Per germline, CDR1 MNHEY and CDR2 SMNVEV (reference sequence).

The clonotype originates from a woman in her twenties or thirties in good health. The chain combines TRBV27 with TRBJ2-7; TRBD2 agrees at 13 bases. Sequencing used naive CD8+ T cells sorted from blood. The CDR3 sequence: CASSLSGLAGWYF. The CDR3 bases are TGTGCCAGCAGTTTATCGGGACTAGCGGGATGGTACTTC.